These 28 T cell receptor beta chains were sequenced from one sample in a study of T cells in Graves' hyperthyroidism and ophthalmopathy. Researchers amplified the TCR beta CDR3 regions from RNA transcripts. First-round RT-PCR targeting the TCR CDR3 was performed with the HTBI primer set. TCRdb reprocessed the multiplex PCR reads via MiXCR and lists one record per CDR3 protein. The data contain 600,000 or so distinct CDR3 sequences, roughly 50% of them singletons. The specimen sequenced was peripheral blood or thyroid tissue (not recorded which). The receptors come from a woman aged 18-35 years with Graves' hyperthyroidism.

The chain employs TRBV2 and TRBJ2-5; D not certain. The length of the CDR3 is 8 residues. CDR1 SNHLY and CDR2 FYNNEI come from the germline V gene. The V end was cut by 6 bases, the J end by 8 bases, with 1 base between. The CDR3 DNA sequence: TGTGCCAGCAGAACCCAGTACTTC. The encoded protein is CASRTQYF.

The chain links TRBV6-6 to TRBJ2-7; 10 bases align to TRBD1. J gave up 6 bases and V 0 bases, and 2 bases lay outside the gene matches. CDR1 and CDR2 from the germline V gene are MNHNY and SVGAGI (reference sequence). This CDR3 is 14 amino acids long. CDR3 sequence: CASSYSTGGGEQYF. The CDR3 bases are TGTGCCAGCAGTTACTCGACAGGGGGCGGCGAGCAGTACTTC.

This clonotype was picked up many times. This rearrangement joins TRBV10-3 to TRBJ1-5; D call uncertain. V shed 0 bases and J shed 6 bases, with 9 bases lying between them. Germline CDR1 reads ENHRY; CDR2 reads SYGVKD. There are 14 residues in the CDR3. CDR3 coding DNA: TGTGCCATCAGTGAGTCGTTCGGAATTCAGCCCCAGCATTTT. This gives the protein CAISESFGIQPQHF.

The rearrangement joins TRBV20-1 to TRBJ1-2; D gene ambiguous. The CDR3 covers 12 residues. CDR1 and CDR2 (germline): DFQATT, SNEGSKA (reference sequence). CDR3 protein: CRARWVDYGYTF. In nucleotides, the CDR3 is TGCAGGGCGAGGTGGGTGGACTATGGCTACACCTTC.

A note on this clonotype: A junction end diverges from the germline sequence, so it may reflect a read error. CDR3 loop: CASTLVRGLQEIQYF. DNA of the CDR3: TGTGCCAGCACCCTTGTGAGGGGATTACAAGAGATCCAGTACTTC. The J gene is TRBJ2-5, the V gene TRBV2; the D gene could be TRBD1 or TRBD2 (5 bases each). The CDR3 is 15 amino acids. The V gene's germline CDR1 is SNHLY and CDR2 FYNNEI. Complete variable domain (other parts from reference TRBV2 and TRBJ2-5): EPEVTQTPSHQVTQMGQEVILRCVPISNHLYFYWYRQILGQKVEFLVSFYNNEISEKSEIFDDQFSVERPDGSNFTLKIRSTKLEDSAMYFCASTLVRGLQEIQYFGPGTRLLVL.

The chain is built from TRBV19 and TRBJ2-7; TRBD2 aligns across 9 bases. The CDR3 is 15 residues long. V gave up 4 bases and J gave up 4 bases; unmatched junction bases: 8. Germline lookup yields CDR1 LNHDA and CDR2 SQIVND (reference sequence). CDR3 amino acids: CASSTIAGVVYEQYF. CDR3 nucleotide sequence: TGTGCCAGTAGTACAATAGCGGGAGTGGTGTACGAGCAGTACTTC.

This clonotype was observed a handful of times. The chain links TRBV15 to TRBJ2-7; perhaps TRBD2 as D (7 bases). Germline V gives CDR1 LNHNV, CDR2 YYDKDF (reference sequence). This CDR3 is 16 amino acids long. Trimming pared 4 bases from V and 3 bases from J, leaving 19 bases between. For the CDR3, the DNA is TGTGCCACCAGCATCCCCCCTCCGGGGGGCCACTACGAGCAGTACTTC. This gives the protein CATSIPPPGGHYEQYF.

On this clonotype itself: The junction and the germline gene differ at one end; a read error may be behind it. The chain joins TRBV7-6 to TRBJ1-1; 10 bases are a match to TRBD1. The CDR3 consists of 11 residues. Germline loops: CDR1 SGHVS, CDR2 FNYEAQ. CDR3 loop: CASSLGQGAHF. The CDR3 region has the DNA TGTGCCAGCAGCTTAGGACAGGGGGCCCACTTT.

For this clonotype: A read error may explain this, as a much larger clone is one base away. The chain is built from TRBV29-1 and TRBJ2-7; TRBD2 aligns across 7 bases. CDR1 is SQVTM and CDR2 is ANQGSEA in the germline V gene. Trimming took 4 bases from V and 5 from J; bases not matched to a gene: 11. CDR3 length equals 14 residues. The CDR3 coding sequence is TGCAGCGTTGGAGATCGCGCGGGAGTCCACGAGCAGTACTTC. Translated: CSVGDRAGVHEQYF.

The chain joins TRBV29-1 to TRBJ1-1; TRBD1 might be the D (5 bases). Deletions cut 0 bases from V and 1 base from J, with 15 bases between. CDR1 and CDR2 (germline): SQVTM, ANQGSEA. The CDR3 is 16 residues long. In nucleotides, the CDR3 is TGCAGCGTTGAAGAGGCTTTCGGGGGAGGGAACACTGAAGCTTTCTTT. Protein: CSVEEAFGGGNTEAFF.

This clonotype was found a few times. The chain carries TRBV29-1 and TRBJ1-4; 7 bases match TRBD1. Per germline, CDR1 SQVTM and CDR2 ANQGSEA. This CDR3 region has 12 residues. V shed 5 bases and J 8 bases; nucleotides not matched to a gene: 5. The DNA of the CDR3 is TGCAGCGTTTTCCAGGGGGGCGAAAAACTGTTTTTT. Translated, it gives CSVFQGGEKLFF. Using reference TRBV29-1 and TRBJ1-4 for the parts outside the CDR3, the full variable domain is SAVISQKPSRDICQRGTSLTIQCQVDSQVTMMFWYRQQPGQSLTLIATANQGSEATYESGFVIDKFPISRPNLTFSTLTVSNMSPEDSSIYLCSVFQGGEKLFFGSGTQLSVL.

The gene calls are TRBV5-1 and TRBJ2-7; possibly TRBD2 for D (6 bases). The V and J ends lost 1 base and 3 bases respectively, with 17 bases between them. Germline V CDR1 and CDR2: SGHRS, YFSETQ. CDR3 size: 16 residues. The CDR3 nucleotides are TGCGCCAGCAGCTTGAGGGCGGCCAACGGGGGCTACGAGCAGTACTTC. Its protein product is CASSLRAANGGYEQYF.

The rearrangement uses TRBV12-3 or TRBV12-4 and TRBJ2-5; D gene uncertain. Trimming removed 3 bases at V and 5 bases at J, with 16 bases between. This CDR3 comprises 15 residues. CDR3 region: CASSFGSMTWETQYF. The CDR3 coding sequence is TGTGCCAGCAGTTTCGGGTCAATGACCTGGGAGACCCAGTACTTC.

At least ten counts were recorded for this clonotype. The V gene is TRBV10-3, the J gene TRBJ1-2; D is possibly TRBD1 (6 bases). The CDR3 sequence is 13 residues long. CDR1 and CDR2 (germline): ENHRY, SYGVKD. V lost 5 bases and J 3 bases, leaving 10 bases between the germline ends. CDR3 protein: CAISRQEHYGYTF. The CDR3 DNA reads TGTGCCATCAGTCGACAGGAGCACTATGGCTACACCTTC.

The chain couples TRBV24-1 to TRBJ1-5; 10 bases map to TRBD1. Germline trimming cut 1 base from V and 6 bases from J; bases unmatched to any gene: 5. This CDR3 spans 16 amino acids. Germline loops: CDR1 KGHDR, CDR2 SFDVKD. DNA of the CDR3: TGTGCCACCAGTGATTTCCTAGGACAGGGGGTTCAGCCCCAGCATTTT. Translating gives CATSDFLGQGVQPQHF.

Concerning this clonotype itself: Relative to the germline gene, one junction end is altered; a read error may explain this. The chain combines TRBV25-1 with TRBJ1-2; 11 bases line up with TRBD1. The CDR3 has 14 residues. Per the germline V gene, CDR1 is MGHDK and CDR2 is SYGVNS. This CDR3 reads CASRWTGGDYGFTF. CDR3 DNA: TGTGCCAGCAGGTGGACAGGGGGCGACTATGGCTTCACCTTC.

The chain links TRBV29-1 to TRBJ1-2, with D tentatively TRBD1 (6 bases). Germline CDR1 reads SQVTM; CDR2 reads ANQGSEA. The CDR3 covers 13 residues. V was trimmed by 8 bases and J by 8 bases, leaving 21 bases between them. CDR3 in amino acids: CSQDRTGKDGYTF. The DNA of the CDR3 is TGCAGCCAAGATAGAACAGGGAAGGACGGCTACACCTTC.

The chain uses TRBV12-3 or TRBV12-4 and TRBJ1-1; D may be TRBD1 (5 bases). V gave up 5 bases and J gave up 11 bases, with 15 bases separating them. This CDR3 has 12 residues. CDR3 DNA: TGTGCCAGCAGTCGCCTTGGGGGTTCGGCTTTCTTT. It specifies CASSRLGGSAFF.

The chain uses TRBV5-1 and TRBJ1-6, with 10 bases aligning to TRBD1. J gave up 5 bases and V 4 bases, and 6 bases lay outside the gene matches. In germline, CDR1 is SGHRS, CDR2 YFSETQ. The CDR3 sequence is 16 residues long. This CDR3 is CASSARDRGHNSPLHF. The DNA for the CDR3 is TGCGCCAGCAGCGCCCGGGACAGGGGACATAATTCACCCCTCCACTTT.

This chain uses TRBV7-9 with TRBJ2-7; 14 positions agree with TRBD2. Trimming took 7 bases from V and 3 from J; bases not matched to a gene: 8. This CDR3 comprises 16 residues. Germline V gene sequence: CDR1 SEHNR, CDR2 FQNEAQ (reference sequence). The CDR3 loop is CASIPAGLAGGYEQYF. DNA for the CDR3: TGTGCCAGCATCCCGGCCGGACTAGCGGGAGGCTACGAGCAGTACTTC.

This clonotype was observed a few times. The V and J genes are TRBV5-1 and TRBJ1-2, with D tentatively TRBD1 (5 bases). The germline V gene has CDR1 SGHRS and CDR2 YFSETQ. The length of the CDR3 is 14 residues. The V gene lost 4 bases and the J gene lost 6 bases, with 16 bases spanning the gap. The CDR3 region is CASSPRVDPDGYTF. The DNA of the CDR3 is TGCGCCAGCAGCCCCAGGGTAGACCCGGATGGCTACACCTTC.

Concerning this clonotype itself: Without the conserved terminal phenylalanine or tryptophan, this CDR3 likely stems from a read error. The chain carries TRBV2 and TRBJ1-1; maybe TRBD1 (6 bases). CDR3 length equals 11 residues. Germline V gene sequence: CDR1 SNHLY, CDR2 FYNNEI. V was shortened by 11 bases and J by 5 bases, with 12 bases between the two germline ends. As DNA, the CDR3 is TGTGCCGGACACAGGGTGACTGAAGCTTTCTCT. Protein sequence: CAGHRVTEAFS.

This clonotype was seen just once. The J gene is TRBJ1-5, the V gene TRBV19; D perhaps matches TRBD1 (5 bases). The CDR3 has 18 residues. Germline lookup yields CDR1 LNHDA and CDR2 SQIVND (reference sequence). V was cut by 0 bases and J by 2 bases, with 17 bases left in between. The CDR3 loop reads CASSIDHRGPGGNQPQHF. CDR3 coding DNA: TGTGCCAGTAGTATAGACCACCGGGGCCCAGGTGGCAATCAGCCCCAGCATTTT.

CDR3 in DNA: TGCGCCAGCACCCCGTTGGGGGCGGGCGAAGCTTTCTTT. It is translated as CASTPLGAGEAFF. V usage is TRBV5-1 and J usage is TRBJ1-1; D is perhaps TRBD1 (6 bases). V shed 6 bases and J shed 8 bases, with 17 bases lying between them. The CDR3 consists of 13 residues. Germline lookup yields CDR1 SGHRS and CDR2 YFSETQ.

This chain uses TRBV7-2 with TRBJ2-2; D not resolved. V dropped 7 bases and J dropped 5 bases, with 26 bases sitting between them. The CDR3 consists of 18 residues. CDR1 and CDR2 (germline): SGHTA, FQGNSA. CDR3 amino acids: CASIPLRLRGRSTGELFF. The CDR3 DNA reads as TGTGCCAGCATCCCCCTCCGATTACGTGGCAGGAGTACCGGGGAGCTGTTTTTT.

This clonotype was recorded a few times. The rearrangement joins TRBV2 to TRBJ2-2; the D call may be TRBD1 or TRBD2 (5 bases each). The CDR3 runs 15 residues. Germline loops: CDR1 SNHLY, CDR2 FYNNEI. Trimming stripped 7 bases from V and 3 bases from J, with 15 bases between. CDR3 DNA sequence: TGTGCCAGCACCGAGGGGCGAGCCGACACCGGGGAGCTGTTTTTT. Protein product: CASTEGRADTGELFF.

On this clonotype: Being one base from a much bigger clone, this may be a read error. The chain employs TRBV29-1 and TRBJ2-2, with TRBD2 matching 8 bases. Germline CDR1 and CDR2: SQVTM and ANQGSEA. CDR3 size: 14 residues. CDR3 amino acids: CSVSGTRSTGELVF. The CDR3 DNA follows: TGCAGCGTTTCCGGGACTAGATCCACCGGGGAGCTGGTTTTT.

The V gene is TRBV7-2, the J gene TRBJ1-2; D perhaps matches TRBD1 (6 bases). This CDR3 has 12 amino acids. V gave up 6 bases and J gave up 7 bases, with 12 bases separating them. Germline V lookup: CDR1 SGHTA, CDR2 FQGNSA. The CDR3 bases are TGTGCCAGCAGTTTATCAGGGGCTGGCTACACCTTC. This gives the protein CASSLSGAGYTF.